The 24 T cell receptor beta chains below were found in one sample sequenced in a study of blood T cell repertoires in COVID-19. Method: immunoSEQ multiplex PCR; TCRdb's copy keeps in-frame clones and lacks some. This sample has approximately 170,000 clones, with around 83% found just once. What was sequenced was peripheral blood. These receptors were taken from a woman in her 70s who had recovered from COVID-19.

The chain employs TRBV28 and TRBJ1-2; TRBD1 might be the D (6 bases). CDR3 length equals 14 residues. The V end was cut by 2 bases, the J end by 3 bases, with 10 bases between. Germline lookup yields CDR1 MDHEN and CDR2 SYDVKM. Here the CDR3 DNA reads TGTGCCAGCAGTTTAGGCAGGGGCGACTATGGCTACACCTTC. This gives the protein CASSLGRGDYGYTF.

This clone was seen a single time. This chain joins TRBV6-5 and TRBJ2-3; D ambiguous. Germline values: CDR1 MNHEY, CDR2 SVGAGI. This CDR3 is built from 13 residues. The ends were cut back, 7 bases at V and 6 bases at J, with 14 bases in the middle. The CDR3, as DNA: TGTGCCAGCACTCAGGCAGGTTCGGATACGCAGTATTTT. Translating it yields CASTQAGSDTQYF.

The chain carries TRBV7-9 and TRBJ1-1, with TRBD1 as a possible D gene (6 bases). Trimming pared 7 bases from V and 4 bases from J, leaving 28 bases between. The CDR3 is 18 residues long. The germline V gene encodes CDR1 SEHNR and CDR2 FQNEAQ (reference sequence). CDR3 in amino acids: CASTDPGTPLLGITEAFF. In nucleotides, the CDR3 is TGTGCCAGCACCGATCCCGGGACACCGCTCCTCGGTATCACTGAAGCTTTCTTT.

The chain is built from TRBV6-4 and TRBJ1-6, with D possibly matching TRBD1 (6 bases). The CDR3 totals 14 residues. V lost 6 bases and J lost 6, with 12 bases in between. Germline V gene sequence: CDR1 MRHNA, CDR2 SNTAGT. DNA of the CDR3: TGTGCCAGCAGCGCGACAGGACCTAATTCACCCCTCCACTTT. Translating gives CASSATGPNSPLHF.

This clone was counted a few times. The gene calls are TRBV10-3 and TRBJ2-5, with D perhaps TRBD1 (5 bases). The V gene lost 6 bases and the J gene lost 2 bases, with 10 bases spanning the gap. The CDR3 consists of 13 residues. Per the germline V gene, CDR1 is ENHRY and CDR2 is SYGVKD. The CDR3 loop reads CAISGQQQETQYF. CDR3 nucleotide sequence: TGTGCCATCAGCGGACAACAGCAAGAGACCCAGTACTTC.

The chain recombines TRBV7-2 with TRBJ1-2, with D possibly being TRBD1 (5 bases). The CDR3 contains 13 residues. Trimming took 5 bases from V and 4 from J, leaving 11 bases between them. Germline values: CDR1 SGHTA, CDR2 FQGNSA. CDR3 amino acids: CASSQGLLYGYTF. The CDR3 bases are TGTGCCAGCAGCCAGGGACTTCTCTATGGCTACACCTTC.

The rearrangement joins TRBV15 to TRBJ2-7; a possible D gene is TRBD2 (5 bases). Germline V CDR1 and CDR2: LNHNV, YYDKDF (reference sequence). V lost 1 base and J lost 2, with 12 bases in between. The CDR3 is 15 amino acids. CDR3 region: CATSRVSRGAYEQYF. The CDR3 region has the DNA TGTGCCACCAGCAGAGTGTCCCGGGGTGCCTACGAGCAGTACTTC.

The chain joins TRBV5-1 to TRBJ1-2; the match to TRBD1 covers 10 bases. Losses at the gene ends were 1 base for V and 2 bases for J; bases not matched to a gene: 2. Germline V CDR1 and CDR2: SGHRS, YFSETQ. The CDR3 length is 15 residues. CDR3 coding DNA: TGCGCCAGCAGCTTGCCGACAGGGGGCAACTATGGCTACACCTTC. Translation gives CASSLPTGGNYGYTF. Complete variable domain (other parts from reference TRBV5-1 and TRBJ1-2): KAGVTQTPRYLIKTRGQQVTLSCSPISGHRSVSWYQQTPGQGLQFLFEYFSETQRNKGNFPGRFSGRQFSNSRSEMNVSTLELGDSALYLCASSLPTGGNYGYTFGSGTRLTVV.

This clone has more than one count but fewer than ten. This chain connects TRBV5-1 to TRBJ1-1; TRBD1 is a possible D gene (5 bases). V dropped 0 bases and J dropped 4 bases, with 13 bases sitting between them. CDR1 SGHRS and CDR2 YFSETQ come from the germline V gene. The CDR3 extends over 15 amino acids. CDR3 sequence (DNA): TGCGCCAGCAGCTTGGGACAGCGGGTTGGCACTGAAGCTTTCTTT. Amino acids: CASSLGQRVGTEAFF.

V gene TRBV28 combines with J gene TRBJ1-3, with D uncertain. Germline values: CDR1 MDHEN, CDR2 SYDVKM. Trimming cost V 7 bases and J 0 bases, with 13 bases left between them. There are 15 residues in the CDR3. The CDR3 reads CASKSGSTSGNTIYF. The CDR3 DNA reads TGTGCCAGCAAATCAGGATCGACCTCTGGAAACACCATATATTTT.

This clone was detected a few times. This chain joins TRBV7-2 and TRBJ1-5; weak D call: TRBD1 (6 bases). The CDR3 length is 15 residues. CDR1 is SGHTA, CDR2 FQGNSA, per germline. Trimming removed 3 bases at V and 1 base at J, with 10 bases between. The CDR3 loop reads CASSFGQGSNQPQHF. CDR3 in DNA: TGTGCCAGCAGCTTTGGGCAGGGGAGCAATCAGCCCCAGCATTTT.

Only a few counts were recorded for this clone. V usage is TRBV18 and J usage is TRBJ1-2; unclear D gene. The V gene's germline CDR1 is KGHSH and CDR2 LQKENI. With 3 bases removed from V and 5 bases from J, the gap between germline ends came to 13 bases. The CDR3 runs to 14 residues. This chain's CDR3 is CASSPREPAYGYTF. The CDR3 DNA sequence: TGTGCCAGCTCACCGCGGGAGCCCGCTTATGGCTACACCTTC.

The rearrangement joins TRBV24-1 to TRBJ2-3; 9 bases are a match to TRBD2. CDR1 is KGHDR, CDR2 SFDVKD, per germline. The CDR3 loop spans 17 amino acids. J lost 2 bases, V lost 4 bases, and 9 bases had no gene match. For the CDR3, the DNA is TGTGCCACCAGTGACAGTCCCAGCGGGGGGTACACAGATACGCAGTATTTT. Translating it yields CATSDSPSGGYTDTQYF.

The chain joins TRBV18 to TRBJ1-3; no firm D call. CDR3 length: 16 amino acids. The V and J ends lost 5 bases and 0 bases respectively, with 14 bases between them. Germline V CDR1 and CDR2: KGHSH, LQKENI. The CDR3 reads CASSAGGFGSGNTIYF. The CDR3 DNA reads as TGTGCCAGCTCAGCGGGCGGGTTTGGCTCTGGAAACACCATATATTTT.

The genes are TRBV3-1 (or the pseudogene TRBV3-2) and TRBJ2-5; maybe TRBD2 (5 bases). Trimming left V 0 bases short and J 5 bases short, with 13 bases between. The CDR3 length is 15 residues. CDR1 is LGHDT and CDR2 is YNNKEL in the germline V gene (reference sequence). The CDR3 sequence: CASSQEGRVEETQYF. DNA for the CDR3: TGTGCCAGCAGCCAAGAAGGGCGGGTGGAGGAGACCCAGTACTTC.

Notes on this clone: The sample contains more than one DNA sequence encoding this CDR3. This rearrangement joins TRBV24-1 to TRBJ2-5; D is perhaps TRBD2 (7 bases). CDR1 is KGHDR and CDR2 is SFDVKD in the germline V gene. The V end was cut by 4 bases, the J end by 4 bases, with 12 bases between. There are 14 residues in the CDR3. In DNA, the CDR3 is TGTGCCACCAGTGACCCGAGGGGGGGAGAGACCCAGTACTTC. Translating it yields CATSDPRGGETQYF.

A remark on this clone: The same CDR3 also results from other DNA sequences found in this sample. V is TRBV2 and J is TRBJ2-7; 8 bases are a match to TRBD1. V was pared by 6 bases and J by 3 bases, with 4 bases of the junction left unmatched. Germline V CDR1 and CDR2: SNHLY, FYNNEI. The CDR3 covers 13 residues. The CDR3 region has the DNA TGTGCCAGCAGCGGACAGGGAGGCTACGAGCAGTACTTC. Its protein is CASSGQGGYEQYF.

This chain uses TRBV28 with TRBJ1-2; 8 nucleotides line up with TRBD1. The CDR3 runs 12 residues. From germline, CDR1 is MDHEN and CDR2 SYDVKM. V lost 8 bases to trimming and J lost 4 bases; unmatched junction nucleotides: 3. The CDR3: CASQGAFYGYTF. Here the CDR3 DNA reads TGTGCCAGCCAGGGGGCCTTCTATGGCTACACCTTC.

The chain has TRBV2 and TRBJ1-3; tentative D call: TRBD1 (6 bases). CDR3 size: 10 residues. The germline V and J ends were trimmed by 8 bases and 15 bases, with 14 bases remaining between them. The germline CDR1 and CDR2 sequences are SNHLY and FYNNEI. The CDR3 DNA reads TGTGCCAGCCGGGGGGGGCCCCAATATTTT. It specifies CASRGGPQYF.

Only one count was recorded for this clone. The chain employs TRBV4-1 and TRBJ2-5; maybe TRBD2 (6 bases). The CDR3 extends over 15 amino acids. CDR1 and CDR2 (germline): MGHRA, YSYEKL. V was clipped by 1 base and J by 0 bases, with 9 bases between them. DNA of the CDR3: TGCGCCAGCAGCCAAGGGCGGGACTACCAAGAGACCCAGTACTTC. The encoded protein is CASSQGRDYQETQYF.

The sample holds a few counts of this clone. The rearrangement joins TRBV9 to TRBJ2-1, with a weak D call TRBD1 (6 bases). Germline values: CDR1 SGDLS, CDR2 YYNGEE. Between the trimmed V and J ends, which lost 0 bases and 5 bases, there was a span of 12 bases. The CDR3 sequence is 15 residues long. CDR3 nucleotide sequence: TGTGCCAGCAGCGTAGCCGGACAGACCAACAATGAGCAGTTCTTC. Protein: CASSVAGQTNNEQFF. Variable domain in full (rest from reference TRBV9 and TRBJ2-1): DSGVTQTPKHLITATGQRVTLRCSPRSGDLSVYWYQQSLDQGLQFLIQYYNGEERAKGNILERFSAQQFPDLHSELNLSSLELGDSALYFCASSVAGQTNNEQFFGPGTRLTVL.

The V gene is TRBV28, the J gene TRBJ1-2; tentatively, D is TRBD1 (6 bases). Trimming cost V 8 bases and J 2 bases, with 18 bases left between them. CDR1 and CDR2 from the germline V gene are MDHEN and SYDVKM. The CDR3 spans 15 residues. CDR3 bases: TGTGCCAGCGGGGCAGGGGCCACTAGGAACTATGGCTACACCTTC. Its translation: CASGAGATRNYGYTF.

The chain joins TRBV18 to TRBJ1-5; TRBD1 aligns across 8 bases. CDR3 size: 17 residues. CDR1 and CDR2 (germline): KGHSH, LQKENI. With V trimmed by 6 bases and J by 4 bases, 14 bases remained unmatched. The DNA of the CDR3 is TGTGCCAGCTCTGGGGCAGGGGGCTCTCGGAGGAATCAGCCCCAGCATTTT. Its protein is CASSGAGGSRRNQPQHF.

The chain has TRBV7-2 and TRBJ1-1, with a possible D match to TRBD1 (6 bases). The CDR3 is made up of 17 amino acids. Germline V gene lookup returns CDR1 SGHTA and CDR2 FQGNSA. Trimming removed 4 bases at V and 0 bases at J, with 18 bases between. The CDR3 is CASSSISPGQLNTEAFF. The CDR3 nucleotides read TGTGCCAGCAGCTCTATAAGCCCGGGACAATTGAACACTGAAGCTTTCTTT.